This T cell receptor beta chain originates from a study of a mutant IDH1 vaccine in newly diagnosed glioma. About the study: Following radiotherapy alone, or alongside temozolomide cycles, vaccination was started after an interval of 4-6 weeks. Patients under treatment included around 60% males and about 38% females and had a mean age of about 37 years.

The time point denotes: week 47, end of study. A 20-mer mutant IDH1 peptide at 300 ug was injected subcutaneously with topical imiquimod. Eight vaccinations reached patients in weeks 1, 3, 5, 7, 11, 15, 19 and 23. The data were produced by immunoSEQ multiplex PCR, yet TCRdb's version contains in-frame clones alone and is incomplete. Of tens of thousands of clones in the sample, 82% are singletons; the top ten hold around 20%. General observations from the study: Changes in top peripheral clonotypes did not appear linked to pseudoprogression.

A word on this clone: The target antigen is unknown.

This receptor was identified in a man between 18 and 35 years old with glioma. Some clones in this sample may be carry-over from other donors' samples. This material consisted of PBMCs, taken from a glioma patient whose treatment included an IDH1 peptide vaccine.

The CDR3 DNA sequence: TGTGCCTCGACGGTGGAAAAAGGATCTGCCTTGAACACCTTC. Residues: CASTVEKGSALNTF. The V and J genes are TRBV30 and TRBJ1-2; D remains unclear. The CDR3 is 14 amino acids. Germline V gene sequence: CDR1 GTSNPN, CDR2 SVGIG (reference sequence). The V gene lost 7 bases and the J gene lost 12 bases, with 27 bases spanning the gap. The variable domain in full, completed from reference TRBV30 and TRBJ1-2, reads SQTIHQWPATLVQPVGSPLSLECTVEGTSNPNLYWYRQAAGRGLQLLFYSVGIGQISSEVPQNLSASRPQDRQFILSSKKLLLSDSGFYLCASTVEKGSALNTFGSGTRLTVV.